This TCR beta chain stems from a study of T cell responses to AZD1222 COVID-19 vaccine. CDR1 is MDHEN, CDR2 SYDVKM, per germline. V lost 2 bases and J 2 bases, leaving 9 bases between the germline ends. The CDR3 totals 14 residues. Concerning this clone itself: The antigen remains unidentified.

Overall study findings and caveats: In the spike-specific TCR repertoire, nearly half reportedly target unmutated variant regions. Two AZD1222 doses significantly raised spike-specific TCR breadth and depth over controls. Recipients of AZD1222 seropositive at baseline numbered only 5 or 6. Mostly white British, mostly female donors; authors suggested clonal diversity may be underestimated.

Some clones are missing from TCRdb's copy, which holds only in-frame ones; the method was immunoSEQ multiplex PCR. The repertoire holds about 120,000 clones, with 86% as singletons. The rearrangement joins TRBV28 to TRBJ2-5; D tentatively fits TRBD1 or TRBD2 (5 bases each). This clonotype was sampled from an adult who received the AZD1222 COVID-19 vaccine. The sequenced sample was peripheral blood, obtained 28 days after the second AZD1222 dose. The CDR3 is CASSLGTGQETQYF. As DNA, the CDR3 is TGTGCCAGCAGTTTAGGGACGGGTCAAGAGACCCAGTACTTC.